Listed below are T cell receptor beta chains from one sample, sequenced in a study of cytomegalovirus exposure and HLA in healthy donors. Produced via immunoSEQ multiplex PCR; TCRdb's table is partial and in-frame only. Of some 150,000 clones in the sample, about three quarters were seen once. Sequencing was performed on PBMCs. Source of these receptors: a man aged 50 to 59 in good health and CMV-seropositive. Both conserved end residues are part of each CDR3. Fields, in order: clone size, D gene, V gene, J gene, CDR3 protein, CDR3 DNA. The D gene is left open where the match is weak. Clone size is not always given. Where it is, it says once, few, many or a class for expanded clones.

-	TRBD1	TRBV18	TRBJ2-1	CASSPPRTGMGHEQFF	TGTGCCAGCTCACCTCCTAGGACAGGGATGGGCCATGAGCAGTTCTTC
-	-	TRBV5-6	TRBJ1-3	CASSIRGWGNTIYF	TGTGCCAGCAGCATTCGAGGGTGGGGAAACACCATATATTTT
-	-	TRBV7-2	TRBJ1-5	CASSFRGGRTNQPQHF	TGTGCCAGCAGCTTCCGGGGAGGACGGACGAATCAGCCCCAGCATTTT
-	-	TRBV5-4	TRBJ2-1	CASSTGQLYNEQFF	TGTGCCAGCAGCACCGGACAGCTCTACAATGAGCAGTTCTTC
-	-	TRBV5-1	TRBJ2-5	CASSLGHPQETQYF	TGCGCCAGCAGCTTGGGACACCCGCAAGAGACCCAGTACTTC
-	-	TRBV6-6	TRBJ1-4	CASSFRSNEKLFF	TGTGCCAGCAGTTTCCGGAGTAATGAAAAACTGTTTTTT
-	-	TRBV18	TRBJ1-1	CASSRLGNTEAFF	TGTGCCAGCTCAAGACTTGGGAACACTGAAGCTTTCTTT
-	-	TRBV5-1	TRBJ2-7	CASSLYTVYEQYF	TGCGCCAGCAGCTTGTACACCGTCTACGAGCAGTACTTC
-	TRBD2	TRBV5-4	TRBJ2-7	CASSSATSGRAGEQYF	TGTGCCAGCAGCTCGGCGACTAGCGGGAGGGCAGGGGAGCAGTACTTC
-	TRBD1	TRBV11-2	TRBJ1-2	CASSPGTGRDYGYTF	TGTGCCAGCAGCCCGGGGACAGGGAGGGACTATGGCTACACCTTC
-	TRBD2	TRBV10-2	TRBJ2-7	CASTSLAGPRNEQYF	TGCGCCAGCACGTCCCTAGCGGGTCCGAGAAACGAGCAGTACTTC
-	TRBD1	TRBV25-1	TRBJ1-5	CASSDGQGVGNQPQHF	TGTGCCAGCAGTGATGGACAGGGGGTAGGCAATCAGCCCCAGCATTTT
-	TRBD1	TRBV6-1	TRBJ1-5	CASSVTGVNQPQHF	TGTGCCAGCAGTGTTACAGGGGTTAATCAGCCCCAGCATTTT
few	TRBD1	TRBV6-6	TRBJ1-2	CASRGTGEHYGYTF	TGTGCCAGCAGGGGGACAGGGGAACACTATGGCTACACCTTC
few	TRBD1	TRBV7-9	TRBJ1-1	CASRGTGTFEAFF	TGTGCCAGCAGGGGGACAGGGACTTTTGAAGCTTTCTTT
medium-sized	-	TRBV4-1	TRBJ1-2	CASSQDRGPGGYTF	TGCGCCAGCAGCCAAGATAGAGGCCCCGGGGGCTACACCTTC
-	TRBD1	TRBV29-1	TRBJ2-7	CSVGQGRNYEQYF	TGCAGCGTTGGACAGGGGAGAAACTACGAGCAGTACTTC
-	-	TRBV19	TRBJ2-6	CASSIEGDSYGANVLTF	TGTGCCAGTAGTATTGAGGGGGATAGCTATGGGGCCAACGTCCTGACTTTC
-	TRBD1	TRBV6-4	TRBJ1-6	CASSDSPVGQGATYSPLHF	TGTGCCAGCAGTGACTCGCCGGTTGGACAGGGGGCAACCTATTCACCCCTCCACTTT
-	TRBD2	TRBV7-2	TRBJ2-5	CASSFSGLGETQYF	TGTGCCAGCAGCTTTAGCGGGTTGGGGGAGACCCAGTACTTC
few	-	TRBV11-2	TRBJ1-2	CASSESYSNYGYTF	TGTGCCAGCAGCGAAAGCTACAGCAACTATGGCTACACCTTC
few	-	TRBV5-4	TRBJ1-6	CASSVQGNSPLHF	TGTGCCAGCAGCGTTCAGGGGAATTCACCCCTCCACTTT
-	-	TRBV4-3	TRBJ2-2	CASSQEYTYTGELFF	TGCGCCAGCAGCCAAGAGTACACCTACACCGGGGAGCTGTTTTTT
-	-	TRBV7-2	TRBJ1-5	CASSRRQSNQPQHF	TGTGCCAGCAGCCGCCGACAGTCCAATCAGCCCCAGCATTTT
-	-	TRBV6-1	TRBJ2-4	CASSSPGVGKNIQYF	TGTGCCAGCAGTTCCCCCGGGGTGGGCAAAAACATTCAGTACTTC